What follows describes a single TCR beta chain. Its target is unknown. The data are from a study of cytomegalovirus exposure and HLA in healthy donors. Study-level findings and limits: Cytomegalovirus-associated TCR beta chains were listed, numbering under 200.

CDR3 length equals 14 residues. Germline V gives CDR1 KGHSH, CDR2 LQKENI. V lost 3 bases and J 1 base, leaving 9 bases between the germline ends. 13 Jbeta primers and 60 Vbeta primers were used for the PCR. Produced via immunoSEQ multiplex PCR; TCRdb's table is partial and in-frame only. The table includes roughly 200,000 clones, just over 75% detected once. The material sequenced was PBMCs. V gene TRBV18 combines with J gene TRBJ1-1; the D is unclear. This TCR came from a man between 18 and 35 years old in good health and CMV-seronegative. The CDR3 coding sequence is TGTGCCAGCTCACCGGTAGCAGCGAACACTGAAGCTTTCTTT. As protein: CASSPVAANTEAFF.